This TCR beta chain was identified during a study of early T cells in non-severe SARS-CoV-2 infection. Study at large: Sequenced material consisted of bulk RNA (from unsorted whole blood), and chains were unpaired. Study observations and caveats: Private and CD4 specificities were missed by VDJdb matching, which favored anti-spike CD8 responses.

V lost 2 bases, J lost 0 bases, and 17 bases stayed unmatched. This CDR3 has 21 residues. Germline lookup yields CDR1 MNHEY and CDR2 SVGAGI. In its sample, this clonotype was seen a few times. Its antigen remains unknown. Separate cDNA molecules each had unique molecular identifiers attached to them. TCRdb reprocessed the 5' RACE reads via MiXCR and lists one record per CDR3 protein. Counted here are around 61,000 distinct CDR3 sequences, approximately 10% occurring once; the ten biggest clones make up around 6.3%. The sequence came from an adult who was a healthcare worker with PCR-confirmed SARS-CoV-2 infection or an uninfected control (not recorded which). Material for sequencing was whole blood. This chain uses TRBV6-5 with TRBJ2-7, with TRBD2 matching 12 bases. The CDR3 sequence: CASSYGLAGGLHLCSSYEQYF. For the CDR3, the DNA is TGTGCCAGCAGTTACGGGCTAGCGGGAGGGCTTCACCTTTGCAGCTCCTACGAGCAGTACTTC.